The 13 T cell receptor beta chains given below trace back to one sample, sequenced in a study of control samples from healthy donors and cancer patients. Profiled with immunoSEQ multiplex PCR; TCRdb holds only in-frame clones, not every one. The sample includes around 130,000 clones, roughly 86% of them seen just once. The sequenced material came from PBMCs. The receptor source for this set is a man aged 50-59 years with head and neck cancer.

There are a few counts of this clone. V usage is TRBV14 and J usage is TRBJ2-5, with D perhaps matching TRBD2 (6 bases). V was clipped by 4 bases and J by 5 bases, with 8 bases between them. CDR3 length equals 12 residues. From germline, CDR1 is SGHDN and CDR2 FVKESK. Here the CDR3 reads CASSPTSETQYF. The CDR3 bases are TGTGCCAGCAGCCCGACTAGTGAGACCCAGTACTTC.

This sequence joins TRBV15 and TRBJ2-5, with 13 bases aligning to TRBD2. The CDR3 consists of 15 residues. Trimming took 4 bases from V and 5 from J; bases not matched to a gene: 4. CDR1 LNHNV and CDR2 YYDKDF come from the germline V gene (reference sequence). Written as DNA, the CDR3 is TGTGCCACCAGCATTCGACTAGCGGGAGGTGAGACCCAGTACTTC. It is translated as CATSIRLAGGETQYF. Combining the CDR3 with reference TRBV15 and TRBJ2-5 gives the whole variable domain DAMVIQNPRYQVTQFGKPVTLSCSQTLNHNVMYWYQQKSSQAPKLLFHYYDKDFNNEADTPDNFQSRRPNTSFCFLDIRSPGLGDTAMYLCATSIRLAGGETQYFGPGTRLLVL.

The chain uses TRBV14 and TRBJ2-1, with D uncertain. CDR3 length: 13 amino acids. V was clipped by 0 bases and J by 8 bases, with 8 bases between them. Germline CDR1 and CDR2: SGHDN and FVKESK. In nucleotides, the CDR3 is TGTGCCAGCAGCCAAGATCTTTTGGATGAGCAGTTCTTC. Translation: CASSQDLLDEQFF.

The chain uses TRBV27 and TRBJ2-7, with a tentative D call TRBD2 (6 bases). Trimming left V 5 bases short and J 1 base short, with 21 bases between. Germline CDR1 reads MNHEY; CDR2 reads SMNVEV (reference sequence). The CDR3 extends over 17 amino acids. The CDR3 spells CASSPPVGGWGSYEQYF. The CDR3 coding sequence is TGTGCCAGCAGTCCGCCCGTCGGAGGGTGGGGATCCTACGAGCAGTACTTC.

In this sample, this clone turned up once. A read error may account for a junction end that differs from germline. The chain couples TRBV7-9 to TRBJ2-1; D is perhaps TRBD1 (6 bases). The CDR3 sequence is 15 residues long. Germline V gene data show CDR1 as SEHNR and CDR2 as FQNEAQ (reference sequence). The CDR3 region is CASSHGLGRDNEQFF. As DNA, the CDR3 is TGTGCCAGCAGCCACGGGTTGGGTAGGGACAATGAACAGTTCTTC.

The chain joins TRBV30 to TRBJ2-7, with D unresolved. This CDR3 comprises 17 residues. Germline values: CDR1 GTSNPN, CDR2 SVGIG (reference sequence). Deletions cut 0 bases from V and 3 bases from J, with 21 bases between. The chain's CDR3 is CAWSVPPALSLHYEQYF. The CDR3 DNA follows: TGTGCCTGGAGTGTACCCCCGGCACTCTCTTTGCACTACGAGCAGTACTTC.

This rearrangement joins TRBV6-5 to TRBJ1-1; weak D call: TRBD1 (6 bases). This CDR3 spans 13 amino acids. Between the trimmed V and J ends, which lost 8 bases and 1 base, there was a span of 11 bases. Germline V gene lookup returns CDR1 MNHEY and CDR2 SVGAGI. The CDR3 here is CASGRTENTEAFF. In DNA form, the CDR3 reads TGTGCCAGCGGTCGGACAGAGAACACTGAAGCTTTCTTT.

V usage is TRBV3-1 (or the pseudogene TRBV3-2) and J usage is TRBJ1-1; a weak D match, TRBD1 (5 bases). Between the trimmed V and J ends, which lost 4 bases and 0 bases, there was a span of 12 bases. This CDR3 is built from 15 residues. Germline loops: CDR1 LGHDT, CDR2 YNNKEL (reference sequence). CDR3 region: CASSLIDSMNTEAFF. DNA of the CDR3: TGTGCCAGCAGCCTCATCGACAGCATGAACACTGAAGCTTTCTTT.

As regards this clone: Other DNA variants within this sample encode the same CDR3. V and J are TRBV18 and TRBJ1-2; D not certain. V was pared by 3 bases and J by 2 bases, with 16 bases between. CDR1 is KGHSH and CDR2 is LQKENI in the germline V gene. The CDR3 extends over 16 amino acids. The CDR3 nucleotides are TGTGCCAGCTCACCGGGCCGCCTTACAGCCAACTATGGCTACACCTTC. Translating it yields CASSPGRLTANYGYTF.

The chain has TRBV7-2 and TRBJ2-7; tentative D call: TRBD2 (6 bases). CDR1 SGHTA and CDR2 FQGNSA come from the germline V gene. V was cut by 1 base and J by 0 bases, with 10 bases left in between. CDR3 length: 15 residues. DNA for the CDR3: TGTGCCAGCAGCTTAGGCGGGGACCGCTCCTACGAGCAGTACTTC. Its translation is CASSLGGDRSYEQYF.

The chain has TRBV28 and TRBJ1-5; TRBD1 agrees at 8 bases. Germline V gives CDR1 MDHEN, CDR2 SYDVKM. V lost 6 bases to trimming and J lost 3 bases; unmatched junction nucleotides: 7. The CDR3 runs to 15 residues. CDR3 DNA sequence: TGTGCCAGCAGCTTTGGGACAGGACCCAATCAGCCCCAGCATTTT. Translation gives CASSFGTGPNQPQHF.

This clone has only one observation. J is TRBJ1-5 and V is TRBV20-1, with TRBD1 as a possible D gene (6 bases). CDR1 and CDR2 (germline): DFQATT, SNEGSKA (reference sequence). V was clipped by 6 bases and J by 4 bases, with 25 bases between them. There are 17 residues in the CDR3. The CDR3 loop reads CSASTKKKQGRNQPQHF. CDR3 nucleotides: TGCAGTGCGAGTACGAAAAAGAAACAGGGAAGGAATCAGCCCCAGCATTTT.

The chain is built from TRBV11-2 and TRBJ2-7; D not certain. CDR1 is SGHAT and CDR2 is FQNNGV in the germline V gene. The CDR3 spans 12 residues. The V and J ends lost 5 bases and 6 bases respectively, with 11 bases between them. The CDR3 DNA sequence: TGTGCCAGCAGCGGGGATCGGGTCGAGCAGTACTTC. Translating gives CASSGDRVEQYF.